Each of the 10 T cell receptor beta chains below was sequenced from the same sample in a study of OX40 agonist ivuxolimab in advanced cancers. Assay used: immunoSEQ multiplex PCR; TCRdb lists only in-frame clones, some missing. This table has about 28,000 clones, roughly 82% appearing once. The sample consisted of CD4+ or CD8+ T cells sorted from blood, taken in a trial of the OX40 agonist ivuxolimab. The receptor set was obtained from an adult with an advanced solid tumor such as melanoma, head and neck, liver or kidney cancer.

The J gene is TRBJ2-1, the V gene TRBV4-1, with a weak D call TRBD1 (6 bases). The ends were cut back, 0 bases at V and 10 bases at J, with 7 bases in the middle. From germline, CDR1 is MGHRA and CDR2 YSYEKL. The CDR3 covers 12 residues. CDR3 nucleotides: TGCGCCAGCAGCCAAGAAGACAGGGAGCAGTTCTTC. It yields the protein CASSQEDREQFF.

The gene calls are TRBV10-3 and TRBJ1-3; D not resolved. The CDR3 length is 14 residues. Germline V lookup: CDR1 ENHRY, CDR2 SYGVKD. Between the trimmed V and J ends, which lost 7 bases and 0 bases, there was a span of 10 bases. CDR3 protein: CAIMDGSSGNTIYF. In nucleotides, the CDR3 is TGTGCCATCATGGACGGAAGCTCTGGAAACACCATATATTTT.

This chain connects TRBV9 to TRBJ2-5, with 7 bases matching TRBD1. This CDR3 comprises 13 residues. Trimming took 7 bases from V and 3 from J; bases not matched to a gene: 6. The germline CDR1 and CDR2 sequences are SGDLS and YYNGEE. The CDR3 reads CASGTDREETQYF. DNA for the CDR3: TGTGCCAGCGGCACAGACAGGGAAGAGACCCAGTACTTC.

This chain connects TRBV9 to TRBJ2-7; perhaps TRBD1 as D (5 bases). This CDR3 comprises 15 residues. Trimming cost V 4 bases and J 6 bases, with 20 bases left between them. The germline V gene has CDR1 SGDLS and CDR2 YYNGEE. In DNA, the CDR3 is TGTGCCAGCAGCCCTCGGGTGATGGGGCCGGGCGAGCAGTACTTC. Protein product: CASSPRVMGPGEQYF.

This rearrangement joins TRBV11-2 to TRBJ1-1, with no clear D. CDR3 size: 16 residues. The V gene's germline CDR1 is SGHAT and CDR2 FQNNGV. Trimming shortened V by 7 bases and J by 0 bases, and 18 bases separated the two germline ends. In DNA form, the CDR3 reads TGTGCCAGCACCCCCGCGGGGTTTGGAATGAACACTGAAGCTTTCTTT. Translation gives CASTPAGFGMNTEAFF.

The V and J genes are TRBV19 and TRBJ2-7; 9 nucleotides match TRBD1. Germline values: CDR1 LNHDA, CDR2 SQIVND (reference sequence). Germline trimming cut 5 bases from V and 3 bases from J; bases unmatched to any gene: 5. CDR3 length: 14 amino acids. CDR3 sequence (DNA): TGTGCCAGTAGTGCCGGGACAGGGCTCTACGAGCAGTACTTC. Protein: CASSAGTGLYEQYF.

Only a few counts were recorded for this clone. This chain's CDR3 is CAWSDPTSHSYNEQFF. CDR3 nucleotides: TGTGCCTGGAGCGACCCCACTTCCCACTCCTACAATGAGCAGTTCTTC. The rearrangement joins TRBV30 to TRBJ2-1; D ambiguous. Trimming stripped 3 bases from V and 0 bases from J, with 15 bases between. CDR3 size: 16 residues. Germline CDR1 reads GTSNPN; CDR2 reads SVGIG (reference sequence).

The chain combines TRBV4-1 with TRBJ2-7; TRBD2 matches at 10 bases. V shed 3 bases and J 5 bases; nucleotides not matched to a gene: 10. The germline V gene has CDR1 MGHRA and CDR2 YSYEKL. The CDR3 has 16 amino acids. CDR3 sequence: CASSHPIAGGLDEQYF. DNA of the CDR3: TGCGCCAGCAGCCACCCTATAGCGGGAGGTCTTGACGAGCAGTACTTC.

This chain joins TRBV6-5 and TRBJ2-7, with a tentative D call TRBD1 (5 bases). The CDR3 totals 15 residues. Trimming took off 1 base at V and 2 bases at J, with 12 bases between the two ends. Germline-derived CDR1 and CDR2 are MNHEY and SVGAGI. This CDR3 is CASSYFGNRPYEQYF. DNA for the CDR3: TGTGCCAGCAGTTACTTTGGGAACAGGCCCTACGAGCAGTACTTC.

CDR3 DNA sequence: TGTGCCCGTGGGGTTCGGGCCCAGTACTTC. Amino acid sequence: CARGVRAQYF. The chain carries TRBV15 and TRBJ2-5; D gene unclear. Trimming shortened V by 11 bases and J by 9 bases, and 13 bases separated the two germline ends. Germline V CDR1 and CDR2: LNHNV, YYDKDF (reference sequence). The CDR3 totals 10 residues. Together with reference TRBV15 and TRBJ2-5, the CDR3 gives the full variable domain: DAMVIQNPRYQVTQFGKPVTLSCSQTLNHNVMYWYQQKSSQAPKLLFHYYDKDFNNEADTPDNFQSRRPNTSFCFLDIRSPGLGDTAMYLCARGVRAQYFGPGTRLLVL.